These 19 T cell receptor beta chains share one sample of origin, sequenced in a study of T cell responses to AZD1222 COVID-19 vaccine. Sequenced by immunoSEQ multiplex PCR; TCRdb stores in-frame clones only, minus some. The table has about 130,000 clones, around 92% seen once. The material was peripheral blood, obtained 28 days after the second AZD1222 dose. The origin of the receptors is an adult who received the AZD1222 COVID-19 vaccine.

This rearrangement joins TRBV14 to TRBJ1-2; possible D gene TRBD1, 6 bases. The CDR3 is 15 residues long. The germline V gene has CDR1 SGHDN and CDR2 FVKESK. Trimming took 4 bases from V and 8 from J, leaving 20 bases between them. In nucleotides, the CDR3 is TGTGCCAGCAGCCCCCTCGGGGGGCAGGGCCGGGGCTACACCTTC. Translating gives CASSPLGGQGRGYTF.

The chain has TRBV7-2 and TRBJ1-1; 10 positions agree with TRBD1. The V gene's germline CDR1 is SGHTA and CDR2 FQGNSA. This CDR3 contains 14 residues. V shed 1 base and J 7 bases; nucleotides not matched to a gene: 3. CDR3 sequence: CASSLGQGAFEAFF. In DNA, the CDR3 is TGTGCCAGCAGCTTAGGACAGGGGGCTTTTGAAGCTTTCTTT.

This clone was picked up one time. The V and J genes are TRBV7-8 and TRBJ1-2; no definite D call. In germline, CDR1 is SGHVS, CDR2 FQNEAQ. V lost 5 bases to trimming and J lost 4 bases, with 17 bases between them. The CDR3 sequence is 15 residues long. CDR3 coding DNA: TGTGCCAGCAGCCGAGACTGGGGTCTTCGCTATGGCTACACCTTC. Its translation: CASSRDWGLRYGYTF.

The rearrangement links TRBV21-1 to TRBJ2-1; TRBD2, the table's D call, was not compared with the DNA. TRBV21-1 is a documented pseudogene. The CDR3 has 16 residues. For the CDR3, the DNA is TGTGCCAGCAGTCACCGGGACTCCAAAACCCCCAATGAGCAGTTCTTC. It codes for CASSHRDSKTPNEQFF.

The chain couples TRBV5-8 to TRBJ2-3; 11 bases align to TRBD2. The V gene's germline CDR1 is SGHTS and CDR2 YDEGEE. CDR3 length equals 15 residues. With V trimmed by 4 bases and J by 2 bases, 3 bases remained unmatched. In nucleotides, the CDR3 is TGTGCCAGCAGCGTTAGCGGGAGGGCCACAGATACGCAGTATTTT. Translation gives CASSVSGRATDTQYF.

The V and J genes are TRBV27 and TRBJ1-4; weak D call: TRBD1 (5 bases). The V end lost 7 bases, the J end lost 4 bases, and 16 bases lay between the germline ends. The CDR3 totals 15 residues. The germline V gene has CDR1 MNHEY and CDR2 SMNVEV (reference sequence). The CDR3 protein is CASTPTWGLNEKLFF. CDR3 bases: TGTGCCAGCACCCCGACTTGGGGACTTAATGAAAAACTGTTTTTT.

The J gene is TRBJ2-1, the V gene TRBV18; TRBD1 matches 7 bases. Germline CDR1 reads KGHSH; CDR2 reads LQKENI. The CDR3 sequence is 17 residues long. V was clipped by 3 bases and J by 4 bases; unmatched bases: 12. Written as DNA, the CDR3 is TGTGCCAGCTCACCGCAACCATCCGGGACAGTATACAATGAGCAGTTCTTC. Its translation: CASSPQPSGTVYNEQFF.

This clone was counted a single time. The chain links TRBV9 to TRBJ2-1; possibly TRBD2 for D (5 bases). The CDR3 sequence is 14 residues long. Germline V lookup: CDR1 SGDLS, CDR2 YYNGEE. Between the trimmed V and J ends, which lost 4 bases and 10 bases, there was a span of 18 bases. CDR3 in amino acids: CASSLRGKQSEQFF. The CDR3, as DNA: TGTGCCAGCAGCCTCCGGGGTAAACAATCGGAGCAGTTCTTC.

CDR3 in amino acids: CASSLMVADTQYF. CDR3 bases: TGTGCCAGCAGCTTAATGGTAGCAGATACGCAGTATTTT. The chain links TRBV7-3 to TRBJ2-3; D unresolved. There are 13 residues in the CDR3. V lost 1 base, J lost 4 bases, and 6 bases lay in between. CDR1 SGHTA and CDR2 FQGTGA come from the germline V gene. The entire variable domain, with the rest obtained from reference TRBV7-3 and TRBJ2-3, is as follows: GAGVSQTPSNKVTEKGKYVELRCDPISGHTALYWYRQSLGQGPEFLIYFQGTGAADDSGLPNDRFFAVRPEGSVSTLKIQRTERGDSAVYLCASSLMVADTQYFGPGTRLTVL.

Only one count was recorded for this clone. This chain uses TRBV5-1 with TRBJ2-5; 7 bases fit TRBD1. V lost 2 bases, J lost 4 bases, and 8 bases stayed unmatched. The CDR3 covers 15 residues. Germline values: CDR1 SGHRS, CDR2 YFSETQ. The chain's CDR3 is CASSFLTGSRETQYF. In nucleotides, the CDR3 is TGCGCCAGCAGCTTTTTGACAGGGTCGAGAGAGACCCAGTACTTC.

The chain links TRBV19 to TRBJ1-2; TRBD1 agrees at 7 bases. This CDR3 has 15 residues. Trimming at V came to 4 bases and at J to 8 bases, leaving 13 bases not matched to a gene. The germline gives CDR1 LNHDA, CDR2 SQIVND (reference sequence). CDR3 nucleotides: TGTGCCAGTAGTACCGGCCGAACAGGGGCGGCGGGCTACACCTTC. It encodes CASSTGRTGAAGYTF.

The J gene is TRBJ2-1, the V gene TRBV19, with TRBD1 identical over 10 bases. With 6 bases clipped from V and 10 bases from J, the junction kept 6 bases outside the gene matches. CDR3 length: 13 residues. Germline V CDR1 and CDR2: LNHDA, SQIVND (reference sequence). The CDR3 coding sequence is TGTGCCAGTAGCGACAGGGGGCAGAGAGAGCAGTTCTTC. Its translation: CASSDRGQREQFF.

The chain has TRBV5-5 and TRBJ1-1; the match to TRBD1 covers 8 bases. Per the germline V gene, CDR1 is SGHKS and CDR2 is YYEKEE (reference sequence). This CDR3 has 15 residues. Trimming removed 1 base from V and 1 base from J; junction bases left unmatched: 3. In nucleotides, the CDR3 is TGTGCCAGCAGCTTGCCAGGGGGCTCGAACACTGAAGCTTTCTTT. It translates to CASSLPGGSNTEAFF.

The chain employs TRBV28 and TRBJ1-2; 9 positions match TRBD1. J was trimmed by 6 bases and V by 6 bases; bases with no gene match: 8. Germline V gene lookup returns CDR1 MDHEN and CDR2 SYDVKM. The CDR3 extends over 14 amino acids. The CDR3 spells CASSRRDRDDGYTF. Written as DNA, the CDR3 is TGTGCCAGCAGCCGCCGGGACAGGGACGATGGCTACACCTTC.

The chain recombines TRBV30 with TRBJ1-1; D uncertain. Germline V lookup: CDR1 GTSNPN, CDR2 SVGIG (reference sequence). The V end was cut by 4 bases, the J end by 0 bases, with 12 bases between. The CDR3 is made up of 14 amino acids. DNA for the CDR3: TGTGCCTGGATACCGAACTGGTTGAACACTGAAGCTTTCTTT. This codes for CAWIPNWLNTEAFF. The complete variable domain, with remaining parts taken from reference TRBV30 and TRBJ1-1, reads SQTIHQWPATLVQPVGSPLSLECTVEGTSNPNLYWYRQAAGRGLQLLFYSVGIGQISSEVPQNLSASRPQDRQFILSSKKLLLSDSGFYLCAWIPNWLNTEAFFGQGTRLTVV.

This clone was detected only once. CDR3 sequence reads: CASSEQAGLNTEAFF. The CDR3 DNA reads TGTGCCAGCAGCGAGCAGGCAGGGCTGAACACTGAAGCTTTCTTT. The chain carries TRBV7-2 and TRBJ1-1; possible D gene TRBD1, 5 bases. CDR3 length equals 15 residues. Germline V gene data show CDR1 as SGHTA and CDR2 as FQGNSA. The V gene lost 5 bases and the J gene lost 0 bases, with 13 bases spanning the gap.

V gene TRBV7-2 combines with J gene TRBJ2-3; 11 bases match TRBD1. The CDR3 is made up of 15 amino acids. Trimming took 1 base from V and 4 from J; bases not matched to a gene: 1. CDR1 is SGHTA, CDR2 FQGNSA, per germline. CDR3 in amino acids: CASSLGGQGADTQYF. DNA of the CDR3: TGTGCCAGCAGCTTAGGGGGACAGGGGGCAGATACGCAGTATTTT.

The V and J genes are TRBV11-2 and TRBJ2-7, with TRBD2 identical over 15 bases. CDR3 length: 14 amino acids. V lost 4 bases and J lost 6; bases outside the gene matches: 1. The germline V gene encodes CDR1 SGHAT and CDR2 FQNNGV. The CDR3 spells CASSWGLAGGEQYF. CDR3 nucleotides: TGTGCCAGCAGCTGGGGACTAGCGGGAGGCGAGCAGTACTTC.

The chain joins TRBV29-1 to TRBJ1-1; D unclear. V was clipped by 5 bases and J by 1 base, with 5 bases between them. CDR1 and CDR2 from the germline V gene are SQVTM and ANQGSEA. This CDR3 is 11 amino acids long. The CDR3 region is CSVRPNTEAFF. The CDR3, as DNA: TGCAGCGTTCGACCGAACACTGAAGCTTTCTTT.